This TCR beta chain was captured by sequencing in a study of T-cell memory formation after mild COVID-19 listed by TCRdb under 2021. Background on the whole study: TCR sequence clusters from the two donors were largely donor specific. Two young, previously healthy adult volunteers, one female and one male, were included in the cohort. In a couple of donors, T-cell clones that expanded and contracted after mild COVID-19 were tracked by sequencing TCRalpha and TCRbeta repertoires over time.

Ficoll-Paque density gradient centrifugation was the method used to isolate PBMCs. This clonotype was seen only a few times. Its antigen target is currently unknown. No base quality values were provided; no much bigger clone lies one nucleotide off. Data came from an Illumina NovaSeq 6000. cDNA libraries for TCRalpha and TCRbeta were prepared by 5'RACE using constant-segment primers, with sample barcodes and unique molecular identifiers added. RNA was extracted from every sample with Trizol reagent. Amplification of the libraries took two PCR steps, and the second step added a second sample barcode plus Illumina TruSeq adapters. The libraries were sequenced on an Illumina NovaSeq using 2 x 150 bp paired-end reads. The study's own analysis went as follows. Reads were demultiplexed and collapsed into UMI-guided consensus sequences with migec v1.2.7. Using mixcr v2.1.11, UMI consensuses were aligned to TRA and TRB V and J templates and then assembled into clonotypes. Clonotypes were classified as expanded or contracted when called significant by both edgeR and NoisET, with noise models trained on biological replicates. edgeR calls used a false discovery rate-adjusted p below 0.01 and a log2 fold-change threshold of 1. As an exploratory analysis of dynamics, max-normalized trajectories of the 1000 most abundant clonotypes were examined by PCA with hierarchical clustering. The CD4 or CD8 phenotype of responding clones was assigned using the separately sequenced CD4+ and CD8+ repertoires. TCRdb's own reprocessing of the public reads used fastp at Q25 and MiXCR and kept productive beta chains. Rows merge per CDR3 protein into single entries with the most common DNA and genes. The V and J calls shown here were made by TCRdb, not taken from the authors' results. This sample has roughly 450,000 distinct CDR3 sequences in its table, and approximately 18% of those were observed once. The ten largest clones add up to roughly 12% of the sample.

Here is what the overall study found, with its caveats: Contracting CD4+ clones appeared mostly in the CM and EM memory subsets, whereas CD8+ clones were enriched in EMRA. SARS-CoV-2 specificity was not confirmed for the second-wave clones peaking on day 37. Only a couple of mild cases were covered in the study, and larger cohorts including severe cases with pre-infection samples were considered necessary. Some responding clones were detected in pre-infection memory, suggesting pre-existing cross-reactive memory T cells joined the SARS-CoV-2 response. Balanced CD4/CD8 phenotypes were observed for clones contracting from day 15 to 85, whereas a bias towards CD4+ was observed for a second wave of clones expanding from day 15 to 37.

Inclusive of the bounding cysteine and phenylalanine, the CDR3 is 16 residues long. Kept here is only the CDR3 DNA, which spans 48 bases and is read in frame from base 1. Per the germline V gene, SGHRS is the CDR1 and YFSETQ is the CDR2. V trim: 3 bases; J trim: 0 bases; unmatched bases: 2. The V and J genes are TRBV5-1 and TRBJ1-6, with 8 bases matching TRBD1. The origin of this receptor is an adult woman who had mild COVID-19 (a few samples of this study predate the infection). The sample titles of this study are shuffled in the database, so cell type and time point are left out; the donor was told from shared clones. What was sequenced was PBMCs or a T cell subset sorted from them (not recorded which). The sequence in DNA is TGCGCCAGCAGCTCAACAGGGGGCTCCTATAATTCACCCCTCCACTTT. It translates as CASSSTGGSYNSPLHF.